The 28 T cell receptor beta chains listed next were all sequenced from one sample in a study of shared clonotypes between healthy human individuals. Using immunoSEQ multiplex PCR, the repertoire was profiled, and TCRdb retains in-frame clones only, with some absent. The sample shows millions of clones, over 85% of them seen only once. Sequencing used naive CD4+ T cells sorted from blood. Subset here: CD45RA+ positively selected. The source of these receptors is a man aged 18 to 30 in good health.

This clone is a singleton in its sample. The rearrangement links TRBV11-2 to TRBJ2-1; D is uncertain. Germline values: CDR1 SGHAT, CDR2 FQNNGV. This CDR3 comprises 11 residues. The V end lost 5 bases, the J end lost 9 bases, and 8 bases lay between the germline ends. The CDR3 sequence is CASSPGFEQFF. For the CDR3, the DNA is TGTGCCAGCAGCCCAGGCTTTGAGCAGTTCTTC.

J is TRBJ1-5 and V is TRBV5-4; 11 nucleotides align to TRBD1. CDR1 SGHNT and CDR2 YYREEE come from the germline V gene (reference sequence). After removal of 6 bases from V and 6 bases from J, the junction contained 5 bases not matched to a gene. The CDR3 spans 14 residues. CDR3 in DNA: TGTGCCAGCAACAGGACAGGGGGCGGTCAGCCCCAGCATTTT. It translates to CASNRTGGGQPQHF.

The chain is built from TRBV4-3 and TRBJ1-1; D gene unclear. Germline CDR1 is LGHNA and CDR2 is YSLEER. V shed 2 bases and J shed 3 bases, with 10 bases lying between them. The length of the CDR3 is 14 residues. The CDR3 here is CASSQWTGDTEAFF. As DNA, the CDR3 is TGCGCCAGCAGCCAATGGACCGGGGACACTGAAGCTTTCTTT.

This clone is a singleton in its sample. The rearrangement joins TRBV18 to TRBJ1-4; D is perhaps TRBD1 (5 bases). The CDR3 length is 16 residues. CDR1 and CDR2 from the germline V gene are KGHSH and LQKENI. Trimming left V 3 bases short and J 0 bases short, with 11 bases between. The CDR3, as DNA: TGTGCCAGCTCACCGCTCCGGGACGCAACTAATGAAAAACTGTTTTTT. Its protein product is CASSPLRDATNEKLFF.

The gene calls are TRBV18 and TRBJ2-7, with D perhaps matching TRBD2 (5 bases). CDR1 is KGHSH and CDR2 is LQKENI in the germline V gene. V was cut by 3 bases and J by 3 bases, with 12 bases left in between. This CDR3 contains 14 residues. CDR3 amino acids: CASSPREGYYEQYF. The CDR3 DNA reads TGTGCCAGCTCACCCCGGGAAGGGTACTACGAGCAGTACTTC.

The chain uses TRBV11-2 and TRBJ2-7; 7 bases align to TRBD2. The J segment lost 5 bases and the V segment lost 4 bases, leaving 11 bases of the junction unmatched. The CDR3 is 15 amino acids. CDR1 and CDR2 from the germline V gene are SGHAT and FQNNGV. The CDR3 DNA follows: TGTGCCAGCAGCTCCTGGACTAGATCGTCCAACGAGCAGTACTTC. Its protein is CASSSWTRSSNEQYF.

The chain combines TRBV4-3 with TRBJ1-6; 9 nucleotides align to TRBD1. CDR3 size: 16 residues. Per germline, CDR1 LGHNA and CDR2 YSLEER. V trimming: 2 bases; J trimming: 7 bases; junction bases outside the gene matches: 6. CDR3 protein: CASSQSPGQGNSPLHF. CDR3 nucleotide sequence: TGCGCCAGCAGCCAATCACCGGGACAGGGAAATTCACCCCTCCACTTT.

J is TRBJ1-2 and V is TRBV6-5; D is ambiguous. Germline CDR1 and CDR2: MNHEY and SVGAGI. CDR3 length equals 14 residues. With 6 bases removed from V and 4 bases from J, the gap between germline ends came to 15 bases. CDR3 nucleotides: TGTGCCAGCAGCAGGACTATTGCGGGCTATGGCTACACCTTC. It specifies CASSRTIAGYGYTF.

The V gene is TRBV25-1, the J gene TRBJ1-5; D uncertain. This CDR3 contains 15 residues. Germline-derived CDR1 and CDR2 are MGHDK and SYGVNS. V was pared by 4 bases and J by 4 bases, with 14 bases between. In nucleotides, the CDR3 is TGTGCCAGCAGTGGCCCCCTAGGCGGGAATCAGCCCCAGCATTTT. As protein: CASSGPLGGNQPQHF. The full variable domain, with the rest looked up from reference TRBV25-1 and TRBJ1-5, is EADIYQTPRYLVIGTGKKITLECSQTMGHDKMYWYQQDPGMELHLIHYSYGVNSTEKGDLSSESTVSRIRTEHFPLTLESARPSHTSQYLCASSGPLGGNQPQHFGDGTRLSIL.

This chain connects TRBV5-4 to TRBJ2-3, with a weak D call TRBD2 (6 bases). The CDR3 is 16 residues long. CDR1 and CDR2 (germline): SGHNT, YYREEE (reference sequence). V gave up 6 bases and J gave up 2 bases, with 19 bases separating them. The CDR3: CASTLHSGTPTDTQYF. CDR3 in DNA: TGTGCCAGCACCCTACATAGCGGCACTCCCACAGATACGCAGTATTTT.

The chain has TRBV18 and TRBJ2-3, with 7 positions matching TRBD1. Germline V gives CDR1 KGHSH, CDR2 LQKENI. J gave up 3 bases and V 2 bases, and 5 bases lay outside the gene matches. The length of the CDR3 is 15 residues. The CDR3 loop reads CASSPRQGETDTQYF. CDR3 nucleotide sequence: TGTGCCAGCTCACCAAGGCAGGGGGAGACAGATACGCAGTATTTT.

Notes on this clone: This same CDR3 is encoded by further DNA sequences in the sample. J is TRBJ1-5 and V is TRBV19, with D possibly TRBD1 on 5 matching bases. With 3 bases removed from V and 0 bases from J, the gap between germline ends came to 9 bases. The V gene's germline CDR1 is LNHDA and CDR2 SQIVND (reference sequence). The CDR3 runs 15 residues. CDR3 bases: TGTGCCAGTAGTATCGGGGGGTCTAGCAATCAGCCCCAGCATTTT. This encodes CASSIGGSSNQPQHF.

The chain uses TRBV11-2 and TRBJ2-7; tentatively, D is TRBD1 or TRBD2 (6 bases each). Germline V lookup: CDR1 SGHAT, CDR2 FQNNGV. CDR3 length equals 16 residues. V lost 1 base, J lost 6 bases, and 19 bases lay in between. Here the CDR3 DNA reads TGTGCCAGCAGCTTAGGGGGGGCTCATTTTTCGGTCGAGCAGTACTTC. It encodes CASSLGGAHFSVEQYF.

This clone occurred once. The rearrangement links TRBV5-5 to TRBJ2-5; D unresolved. The CDR3 totals 17 residues. Looked up from germline, CDR1 is SGHKS and CDR2 is YYEKEE (reference sequence). V lost 0 bases and J 5 bases, leaving 20 bases between the germline ends. CDR3: CASSLESGSNPGETQYF. CDR3 bases: TGTGCCAGCAGCTTGGAAAGTGGTAGTAACCCCGGGGAGACCCAGTACTTC. Variable domain in full (rest from reference TRBV5-5 and TRBJ2-5): DAGVTQSPTHLIKTRGQQVTLRCSPISGHKSVSWYQQVLGQGPQFIFQYYEKEERGRGNFPDRFSARQFPNYSSELNVNALLLGDSALYLCASSLESGSNPGETQYFGPGTRLLVL.

This rearrangement joins TRBV6-6 to TRBJ2-1, with D perhaps matching TRBD2 (6 bases). V lost 6 bases and J 4 bases, leaving 10 bases between the germline ends. Germline loops: CDR1 MNHNY, CDR2 SVGAGI (reference sequence). This CDR3 is 13 amino acids long. The CDR3 loop reads CASSPGGYNEQFF. The CDR3, as DNA: TGTGCCAGCAGCCCCGGGGGTTACAATGAGCAGTTCTTC.

This rearrangement joins TRBV5-6 to TRBJ1-5; 12 bases align to TRBD1. Germline trimming cut 4 bases from V and 6 bases from J; bases unmatched to any gene: 11. This CDR3 comprises 17 residues. Germline V gene lookup returns CDR1 SGHDT and CDR2 YYEEEE. The chain's CDR3 is CASSQGTGGRLSQPQHF. In nucleotides, the CDR3 is TGTGCCAGCAGCCAGGGGACAGGGGGCAGGTTGAGTCAGCCCCAGCATTTT.

The J gene is TRBJ1-1, the V gene TRBV12-5, with D unclear. The CDR3 loop spans 13 amino acids. Trimming stripped 1 base from V and 4 bases from J, with 7 bases between. Per the germline V gene, CDR1 is LGHNT and CDR2 is FRNRAP. CDR3 in DNA: TGTGCTAGTGGTTTGGAGACATTCACTGAAGCTTTCTTT. Translated: CASGLETFTEAFF. Full variable domain (outside the CDR3, taken from reference TRBV12-5 and TRBJ1-1): DARVTQTPRHKVTEMGQEVTMRCQPILGHNTVFWYRQTMMQGLELLAYFRNRAPLDDSGMPKDRFSAEMPDATLATLKIQPSEPRDSAVYFCASGLETFTEAFFGQGTRLTVV.

The chain links TRBV28 to TRBJ2-7; TRBD2 agrees at 9 bases. The J segment lost 4 bases and the V segment lost 3 bases, leaving 4 bases of the junction unmatched. CDR1 is MDHEN and CDR2 is SYDVKM in the germline V gene. CDR3 length: 14 residues. The DNA of the CDR3 is TGTGCCAGCAGTTTGGCTAGCGGGAAGTACGAGCAGTACTTC. Residues: CASSLASGKYEQYF. Full variable domain (missing parts from reference TRBV28 and TRBJ2-7): DVKVTQSSRYLVKRTGEKVFLECVQDMDHENMFWYRQDPGLGLRLIYFSYDVKMKEKGDIPEGYSVSREKKERFSLILESASTNQTSMYLCASSLASGKYEQYFGPGTRLTVT.

The CDR3: CASSLNGISGNTIYF. Written as DNA, the CDR3 is TGTGCCAGCAGTTTAAACGGAATCTCTGGAAACACCATATATTTT. J is TRBJ1-3 and V is TRBV27; D is unclear. Germline V gene sequence: CDR1 MNHEY, CDR2 SMNVEV (reference sequence). This CDR3 is 15 amino acids long. V was pared by 2 bases and J by 0 bases, with 8 bases between.

The chain uses TRBV7-9 and TRBJ2-7; 10 bases are a match to TRBD1. The CDR3 totals 17 residues. Trimming took 5 bases from V and 6 from J; bases not matched to a gene: 16. Germline CDR1 SEHNR, CDR2 FQNEAQ (reference sequence). The CDR3 DNA reads as TGTGCCAGCAGCGTAGGTTTCGGGGACAGGGGAAAATTCGAGCAGTACTTC. Translation: CASSVGFGDRGKFEQYF.

This clone occurred a few times. The chain employs TRBV19 and TRBJ2-2; D unclear. The CDR3 has 16 amino acids. Per germline, CDR1 LNHDA and CDR2 SQIVND (reference sequence). V was clipped by 3 bases and J by 3 bases, with 14 bases between them. Here the CDR3 DNA reads TGTGCCAGTAGTATGGCTGGGTTTTTGTACACCGGGGAGCTGTTTTTT. Its translation: CASSMAGFLYTGELFF.

The CDR3 DNA is TGTGCCAGCAGTGAAGCGGCAGGGCCCACCGGGGAGCTGTTTTTT. Protein: CASSEAAGPTGELFF. The chain links TRBV6-1 to TRBJ2-2; D may be TRBD1 (5 bases). Per the germline V gene, CDR1 is MNHNS and CDR2 is SASEGT. Trimming cost V 0 bases and J 4 bases, with 9 bases left between them. The CDR3 spans 15 residues.

Comment on this clone: This specimen includes other DNA sequences encoding the same CDR3. The chain uses TRBV5-1 and TRBJ2-7, with 10 positions matching TRBD1. CDR1 is SGHRS and CDR2 is YFSETQ in the germline V gene. The CDR3 spans 15 residues. V shed 2 bases and J 2 bases; nucleotides not matched to a gene: 4. The CDR3 nucleotides read TGCGCCAGCAGCTTAGGTGGGACAGGGGCCTACGAGCAGTACTTC. This sequence encodes CASSLGGTGAYEQYF. Looking up the rest from reference TRBV5-1 and TRBJ2-7 gives the full variable domain: KAGVTQTPRYLIKTRGQQVTLSCSPISGHRSVSWYQQTPGQGLQFLFEYFSETQRNKGNFPGRFSGRQFSNSRSEMNVSTLELGDSALYLCASSLGGTGAYEQYFGPGTRLTVT.

This chain links TRBV7-2 with TRBJ2-7; D is perhaps TRBD1 (5 bases). The CDR3 totals 14 residues. CDR1 and CDR2 from the germline V gene are SGHTA and FQGNSA. V was pared by 5 bases and J by 1 base, with 12 bases between. CDR3 region: CASSRQSNSYEQYF. In DNA, the CDR3 is TGTGCCAGCAGCCGACAGTCTAATTCCTACGAGCAGTACTTC.

The rearrangement joins TRBV7-9 to TRBJ2-5; TRBD2 is a possible D gene (5 bases). Between the trimmed V and J ends, which lost 5 bases and 5 bases, there was a span of 12 bases. This CDR3 has 13 residues. The germline gives CDR1 SEHNR, CDR2 FQNEAQ (reference sequence). The CDR3 bases are TGTGCCAGCAGCGCAGCCGGCGGGGAGACCCAGTACTTC. Translation: CASSAAGGETQYF.

The J gene is TRBJ1-2, the V gene TRBV23-1; 10 bases are shared with TRBD1. TRBV23-1 is classed as an ORF, of uncertain function. The CDR3 runs 16 residues. The J segment lost 6 bases and the V segment lost 4 bases, leaving 11 bases of the junction unmatched. The CDR3 nucleotides read TGCGCCAGCAGTCCTTACAATAAGGACAGGGGGGATGGCTACACCTTC. Translating it yields CASSPYNKDRGDGYTF.

As for this clone: Other DNA sequences in the same sample also yield this CDR3. J is TRBJ2-3 and V is TRBV5-1; tentative D call: TRBD2 (6 bases). Germline V lookup: CDR1 SGHRS, CDR2 YFSETQ. CDR3 length equals 15 residues. V dropped 2 bases and J dropped 1 base, with 11 bases sitting between them. CDR3: CASSLLGGGTDTQYF. The CDR3 nucleotides are TGCGCCAGCAGCTTACTAGGCGGGGGCACAGATACGCAGTATTTT.

The rearrangement joins TRBV10-1 to TRBJ2-5; D is unresolved. Trimming removed 0 bases from V and 1 base from J, with 6 bases in between. Germline V lookup: CDR1 WNHNN, CDR2 SYGVQD (reference sequence). This CDR3 has 14 amino acids. The DNA for the CDR3 is TGCGCCAGCAGTGAGTCGAACACCCAAGAGACCCAGTACTTC. It translates to CASSESNTQETQYF.